The sequence of this T cell receptor beta chain was determined in a study of blood T cell repertoires in COVID-19. The overall study: Material from acute and convalescent COVID-19 was sourced from the United States, Italy and Spain. T cells, B-cell-depleted T cells, or PBMCs provided the cDNA or gDNA that served as material.

The CDR3 contains 14 residues. Germline V gene lookup returns CDR1 SGHTA and CDR2 FQGNSA. V gave up 3 bases and J gave up 1 base, with 7 bases separating them. Original methodology: Reference gene primers were amplified, and this amplification served to estimate nucleated cell counts. Clones were sequenced by immunoSEQ multiplex PCR, and TCRdb holds only the in-frame ones, with some missing. That table furnishes V, J and clone size, whereas the DNA furnished D and trimming. The sample shows about 180,000 clones, over 80% of them seen only once. The chain recombines TRBV7-2 with TRBJ1-5; D uncertain. Sample: peripheral blood. The receptor comes from a woman aged 60-70 years with acute or convalescent COVID-19. This CDR3 is CASSLSYSNQPQHF. The CDR3 DNA sequence: TGTGCCAGCAGCTTGAGTTACAGCAATCAGCCCCAGCATTTT.